This TCR beta chain was sequenced during a study of post-analysis software for immune sequencing data (dated by TCRdb to between 2014 and 2016). Describing the broader study: Recorded disease courses included relapsing-remitting, secondary progressive and progressive-relapsing multiple sclerosis, with some patients lacking subtype annotation. A subset of samples was prepared in parallel using single-end sample barcoding, then pooled and co-amplified after Illumina adapter ligation. Patient repertoires were compared against roughly 12 previously published healthy control repertoires from donors aged 6 to 25 years.

A note on this clonotype: The antigen this receptor binds is unknown. Within one base of it there is no much larger clone, and no base qualities were kept.

To demonstrate the VDJtools post-analysis software, TCR beta repertoires were profiled from the peripheral blood of about 13 young patients with multiple sclerosis. Multiple sclerosis patients were children and adolescents aged about 6 to 17 years. Trimming removed 5 bases from V and 2 bases from J; the gene matches leave 13 bases unexplained. Its CDR3 holds 18 amino acids, cysteine through phenylalanine. Only the CDR3 DNA is retained, 54 bases long and in frame from the first base. CDR1 and CDR2 are drawn from the germline V gene: LGHNA, YSLEER. Library preparation used PCR. Reads for this sample came from an Illumina HiSeq 2500. To reduce PCR and sequencing biases, unique molecular identifiers were incorporated into the TCR beta cDNA libraries. Every 1 to 10 million input T cells yielded some 500,000 cDNA molecules, meaning each molecule approximated one T cell. Patient libraries were prepared and sequenced with the same protocol used for the earlier healthy control dataset. Within a given batch, samples were prepared together, multiplexed and sequenced on the same HiSeq lane. As for how the authors treated the data: Raw barcoded reads were processed with MIGEC, discarding single-read molecular identifier groups before consensus assembly and CDR3 extraction. VDJtools was used for post-analysis of the clonotype tables, and diversity was normalized by down-sampling every dataset to the size of the smallest sample. To correct batch-related cross-sample contamination, repertoire overlap clustering matched CDR3 amino acid sequences but not nucleotide sequences. Using fastp at Q25 and MiXCR, TCRdb reprocessed the public reads and kept productive beta chains. Each entry merges the rows of one CDR3 protein and shows their most common DNA and genes. These V and J calls derive from TCRdb rather than the authors' analysis. A total of fewer than 600,000 distinct CDR3 sequences appear in this sample, around 40% of them only once. Jointly, the top ten make up around 10% of the sample.

The full study reports these points: Patients showed significantly higher frequencies than controls for several TRBV segments, among them TRBV5-6, TRBV5-1 and TRBV20-1. Normalized Chao1 diversity was significantly lower in multiple sclerosis patients than controls, suggesting substantial peripheral T-cell clonal expansion. When samples were clustered directly using the F measure, samples prepared in the same batch co-clustered strongly, which prompted a batch-effect correction. The multiple sclerosis patient group was slightly younger than the control group.

Sequenced material: blood. The receptor chain draws on TRBV4-3 and TRBJ1-2; the junction holds 11 bases that match TRBD1. This clonotype was obtained from a girl aged 10 to 17 with multiple sclerosis. The nucleotides are TGCGCCAGCAGCTCAGGAATGGGGACAGGGGGGTCGAACTATGGCTACACCTTC. This is translated as CASSSGMGTGGSNYGYTF.